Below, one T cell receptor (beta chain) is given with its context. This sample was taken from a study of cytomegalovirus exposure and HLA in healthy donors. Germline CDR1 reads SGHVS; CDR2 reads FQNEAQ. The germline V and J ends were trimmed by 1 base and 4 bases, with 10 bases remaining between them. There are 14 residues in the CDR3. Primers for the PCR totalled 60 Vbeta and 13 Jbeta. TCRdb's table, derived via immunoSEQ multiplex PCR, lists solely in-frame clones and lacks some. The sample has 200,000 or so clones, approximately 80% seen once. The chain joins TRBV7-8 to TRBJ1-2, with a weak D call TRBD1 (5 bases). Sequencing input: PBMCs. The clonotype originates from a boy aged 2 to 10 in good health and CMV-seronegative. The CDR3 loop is CASSLGGDSYGYTF. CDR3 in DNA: TGTGCCAGCAGCTTAGGGGGGGACTCCTATGGCTACACCTTC.